The sequence of this TCR beta chain was determined in a study of human T cells and chemical hapten exposure. Whole-study results and caveats: The number of TCRs above 1 in 1000 frequency did not change after DPC sensitization.

This clonotype appeared many times. Its antigen is still unknown. Time point here: pre-sensitization, week 0. The treatment is: therapeutic diphenylcyclopropenone sensitization with weekly scalp DPC. Those who donated were patients with alopecia, 18 to 70 years of age, and suitable for DPC. Extraction of total RNA was performed on unfractionated whole blood. In the original processing: The median was about 100,000 TCRs per sample, ranging roughly 20,000 to 690,600. TCRdb independently ran MiXCR on the RACE reads; one entry per CDR3 protein. The V and J calls shown here were made by TCRdb, not taken from the authors' results. The data show around 250,000 distinct CDR3 sequences, with 8.6% seen just once and less than 3% held by the top ten. V was pared by 4 bases and J by 5 bases, with 9 bases between. Germline CDR1 SNHLY, CDR2 FYNNEI. This CDR3 has 13 amino acids.

Material: whole blood, obtained in connection with sensitization to the hapten diphenylcyclopropenone (DPC). The receptor was isolated from a woman aged 40 to 50 with alopecia areata. Some clones in this sample may be carry-over from other donors' samples. The chain carries TRBV2 and TRBJ1-5; D might be TRBD1 (5 bases). The CDR3 here is CASSVGPDQPQHF. CDR3 bases: TGTGCCAGCAGTGTGGGGCCTGATCAGCCCCAGCATTTT. The full variable domain, its missing parts supplied by reference TRBV2 and TRBJ1-5, is EPEVTQTPSHQVTQMGQEVILRCVPISNHLYFYWYRQILGQKVEFLVSFYNNEISEKSEIFDDQFSVERPDGSNFTLKIRSTKLEDSAMYFCASSVGPDQPQHFGDGTRLSIL.